Listed below are T cell receptor beta chains from one sample, sequenced in a study of blood T cell repertoires in COVID-19. Assay: immunoSEQ multiplex PCR; the TCRdb copy retains only in-frame clones and omits some. Of around 250,000 clones detected, about four fifths appear once; the ten largest clones hold over 4%. The sequenced sample consisted of PBMCs or T cells enriched from blood (not recorded which). The receptors derive from a man aged 40-49 years who had been exposed to COVID-19. CDR3s include the opening cysteine and the closing phenylalanine or tryptophan. The size field is filled for only some rows; it gives once, few, many or a size class.

J gene	V gene	clone size	CDR3 protein
TRBJ2-5	TRBV3-1/TRBV3-2	.	CASSHYQETQYF
TRBJ1-4	TRBV2	.	CASSRTGGATNEKLFF
TRBJ2-1	TRBV5-5	.	CASSSTGIYNEQFF
TRBJ1-5	TRBV27	.	CASAIRGNQPQHF
TRBJ2-7	TRBV28	.	CAATGSRDRGSRGSYEQYF
TRBJ1-2	TRBV20-1	.	CSARAYGYTF
TRBJ1-1	TRBV12-3/TRBV12-4	.	CASSLPGTEAFF
TRBJ1-2	TRBV11-2	few	CASSLLQDSGYTF
TRBJ2-2	TRBV6-5	few	CASSYNYLNTGELFF
TRBJ1-5	TRBV6-5	.	CASSSDSYSNQPQHF
TRBJ2-3	TRBV7-2	.	CASSITGAGDTQYF
TRBJ2-7	TRBV5-6	.	CASRTSGTYEQYF
TRBJ1-1	TRBV21-1	.	CASIIIQGTEAFF
TRBJ1-1	TRBV5-4	.	CASSLGAGDEAFF
TRBJ1-4	TRBV30	.	CAFQSDRGEKLFF
TRBJ1-4	TRBV7-9	.	CASSSTGVGEKLFF
TRBJ2-7	TRBV19	few	CASSREEVTVQYF
TRBJ1-2	TRBV20-1	.	CSASEGNRAGYTF
TRBJ2-7	TRBV3-1/TRBV3-2	few	CASSPGALNYEQYF
TRBJ2-5	TRBV27	.	CASSVARGTETQYF
TRBJ1-1	TRBV5-6	.	CASSFGTGGTEAFF
TRBJ2-3	TRBV2	.	CASSAAGFSTDTQYF
TRBJ2-2	TRBV9	once	CASSAGPGGTGRTGELFF